These 5 T cell receptor beta chains share one sample of origin, sequenced in a study of T cell changes during pregnancy in multiple sclerosis. This table comes from immunoSEQ multiplex PCR, and its TCRdb copy is limited to in-frame clones, with some not included. The sample consists of tens of thousands of clones, approximately 90% of them appearing once. The sequencing here drew on CD4+ T cells from peripheral blood mononuclear cells, taken in the first trimester of pregnancy. The source is a female donor in good health, enrolled as a control in a pregnancy study.

CDR3 residues: CATSRGDRVGGNEQFF. In DNA, the CDR3 is TGTGCCACCAGCAGAGGGGACAGGGTGGGGGGCAATGAGCAGTTCTTC. V is TRBV15 and J is TRBJ2-1, with 9 bases fitting TRBD1. Germline CDR1 reads LNHNV; CDR2 reads YYDKDF (reference sequence). The CDR3 is 16 amino acids. V was clipped by 1 base and J by 6 bases; unmatched bases: 7.

J is TRBJ2-1 and V is TRBV2; TRBD1 matches 8 bases. V gave up 0 bases and J gave up 8 bases; unmatched junction bases: 3. Germline V gives CDR1 SNHLY, CDR2 FYNNEI. The CDR3 is 14 amino acids. Here the CDR3 DNA reads TGTGCCAGCAGTGAAGCGGACAGGGCCGATGAGCAGTTCTTC. It is translated as CASSEADRADEQFF.

This clone appeared once. V and J are TRBV11-3 and TRBJ2-3, with TRBD2 matching over 7 bases. J lost 4 bases, V lost 1 base, and 8 bases had no gene match. Germline loops: CDR1 SGHNT, CDR2 YENEEA. This CDR3 is 16 amino acids long. For the CDR3, the DNA is TGTGCCAGCAGCTTAGGACGGCGGGAGCGAGCAGATACGCAGTATTTT. This codes for CASSLGRRERADTQYF.

This clone was seen a handful of times. The V gene is TRBV28, the J gene TRBJ1-1, with a possible D match to TRBD1 (6 bases). Germline V lookup: CDR1 MDHEN, CDR2 SYDVKM. Trimming pared 8 bases from V and 7 bases from J, leaving 17 bases between. The CDR3 extends over 13 amino acids. The CDR3 protein is CASFLGQGNEAFF. DNA of the CDR3: TGTGCCAGCTTCTTAGGGCAGGGGAATGAAGCTTTCTTT.

The genes are TRBV27 and TRBJ2-3, with D tentatively TRBD1 (5 bases). V lost 3 bases and J 1 base, leaving 8 bases between the germline ends. The CDR3 covers 14 residues. Germline V gene sequence: CDR1 MNHEY, CDR2 SMNVEV (reference sequence). This CDR3 reads CASSFGRGTDTQYF. CDR3 in DNA: TGTGCCAGCAGTTTTGGCAGGGGCACAGATACGCAGTATTTT.